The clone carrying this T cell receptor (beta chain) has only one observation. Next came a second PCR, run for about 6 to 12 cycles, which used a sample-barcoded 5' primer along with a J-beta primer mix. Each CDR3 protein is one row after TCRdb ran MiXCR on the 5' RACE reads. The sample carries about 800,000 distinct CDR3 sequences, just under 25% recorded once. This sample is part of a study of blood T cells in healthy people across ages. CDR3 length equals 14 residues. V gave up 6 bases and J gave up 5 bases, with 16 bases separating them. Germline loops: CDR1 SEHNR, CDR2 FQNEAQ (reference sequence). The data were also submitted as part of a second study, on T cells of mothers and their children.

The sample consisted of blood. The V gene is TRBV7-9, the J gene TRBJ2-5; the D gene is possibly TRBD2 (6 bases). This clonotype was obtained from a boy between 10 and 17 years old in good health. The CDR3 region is CASRDGTGEETQYF. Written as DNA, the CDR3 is TGTGCCAGCAGGGACGGGACGGGGGAGGAGACCCAGTACTTC.